This T cell receptor (beta chain) was sequenced for a study of cytomegalovirus exposure and HLA in healthy donors. Researchers ran the PCR with 60 Vbeta and 13 Jbeta primers. Libraries were prepared by immunoSEQ multiplex PCR; TCRdb keeps only in-frame clonotypes and omits some of them. The top ten clones hold around 0.74% of a sample with some 96,000 clones, more than 75% of them seen once. Losses at the gene ends were 4 bases for V and 3 bases for J; bases not matched to a gene: 1. The CDR3 runs to 13 residues. Germline lookup yields CDR1 MNHNS and CDR2 SASEGT. The clonotype comes from a woman aged 60-75 years in good health and CMV-seronegative. The V and J genes are TRBV6-1 and TRBJ2-7, with 9 nucleotides matching TRBD2. The sequenced sample was PBMCs. This CDR3 reads CASSVSGGYEQYF. In nucleotides, the CDR3 is TGTGCCAGCAGTGTTAGCGGGGGCTACGAGCAGTACTTC.